This is a list of T cell receptor beta chains from one sample in a study of vaccination and CD4 T cells after COVID-19. TCRdb recomputed calls from the PCR reads with MiXCR, one row per CDR3 protein. The table records more than 9,000 distinct CDR3 sequences, just over 20% of them present only once. These receptors are not linked to any known antigen. The sequenced sample was CD4+ T cells from blood, cultured in vitro, obtained before SARS-CoV-2 vaccination. The receptors originated from a human donor who received a COVID-19 vaccine. Both conserved end residues are part of each CDR3. Not all rows give a size; the values are once, few, many and, for expanded clones, a class.

TRBV6-5 | NA | CASSYSRTGPSSGNTIYF
TRBV6-5 | few | CASSYSGGRYGYTF
TRBV12-3/TRBV12-4 | NA | CASRPGHRGQPQHF
TRBV20-1 | NA | CSAPGQGRVQYF
TRBV28 | few | CASSSAGVQETQYF
TRBV15 | medium-sized | CATSRDQGHRGYTF
TRBV4-1 | NA | CASSPTPDRFSSRLNEQFF
TRBV24-1 | NA | CATCKGRDSNYGYTF
TRBV20-1 | NA | CSARSSIHSSYEQYF
TRBV6-1 | medium-sized | CASRPTRDNQPQHF
TRBV12-3/TRBV12-4 | few | CASKPGTGEGYEQYF
TRBV10-3 | few | CAISELGSNTGELFF
TRBV19 | NA | CASSDRLASGSPLHF
TRBV20-1 | NA | CSAIRGLPANGYTF
TRBV12-3/TRBV12-4 | few | CASSSRTGGYYGYTF
TRBV7-9 | medium-sized | CASSSRTALNTEAFF
TRBV12-3/TRBV12-4 | NA | CASRPSGLAEPDTQYF
TRBV5-4 | few | CASSDGRTGDNYGYTF
TRBV30 | NA | CAWGRRGPQYF
TRBV7-2 | NA | CASSSLTGSGETQYF
TRBV20-1 | few | CSARTGGAPDEQYF
TRBV27 | medium-sized | CASSPRQGAVYGYTF
TRBV30 | NA | CAWRQKRWALGASYEQYF
TRBV2 | NA | CASRWGPSGARDYGYTF
TRBV5-4 | NA | CASSNIRDRGTYEQYF
TRBV30 | NA | CAWSSSAPGQGKFTF
TRBV20-1 | NA | CSASHREEEAFF
TRBV2 | few | CASSESRSYNSPLHF
TRBV5-4 | few | CASSPYGGGLEQYF
TRBV10-3 | NA | CAISGGRGSADTQYF
TRBV20-1 | NA | CSARMGGGAYEQYF
TRBV19 | NA | CARDRVSCHTGELFF
TRBV11-3 | NA | CASSGTRGQETQSF
TRBV19 | NA | CASSAPGLAGGADTQYF
TRBV30 | NA | CAWRQGVYGYTF
TRBV9 | NA | CASSPRTGTYEQYF
TRBV5-1 | few | CASSLGGGWRETQYF
TRBV29-1 | NA | CSVDGRAFFNYGYTF
TRBV5-6 | NA | CASSSLTGTGDEKLFF
TRBV12-3/TRBV12-4 | few | CASSLDYYGYTF
TRBV12-3/TRBV12-4 | few | CATEGKSGYGYTF
TRBV6-1 | NA | CASRGLAGGGEQFF
TRBV11-2 | once | CASSLHSTYSAGGKYTGELFF